This T cell receptor beta chain was profiled in a study of T-cell memory formation after mild COVID-19. V lost 4 bases and J lost 4, with 16 bases in between. CDR3 length: 16 residues. Germline V lookup: CDR1 SGHVS, CDR2 FNYEAQ. One entry per CDR3 protein, called by TCRdb with MiXCR from the 5' RACE reads. The sample contains around 100,000 distinct CDR3 sequences, 20% to 25% of which appear only once. This clonotype turned up a few times. V usage is TRBV7-6 and J usage is TRBJ2-2; D not certain. The sequenced material came from PBMCs or a T cell subset sorted from them (not recorded which). The receptor was isolated from a man younger than 30 who had mild COVID-19 (a few samples of this study predate the infection). Cell type and time point are not known. CDR3 DNA sequence: TGTGCCAGCAGCTCCACTGACCGGGCCCCCACCGGGGAGCTGTTTTTT. Translating it yields CASSSTDRAPTGELFF.